This TCR beta chain was identified in a study of tumor-infiltrating lymphocytes in primary liver carcinoma. At the level of the study: The five patients, who were men and women, ranged in age from 30 to 69 years.

This clonotype turned up a few times. Production of TCR beta cDNA used around 0.45 ug total RNA together with a constant-region primer. Researchers made the TCR beta libraries by running three nested multiplex PCR rounds with slightly modified ARM-PCR. TCRdb processed the multiplex PCR reads anew with MiXCR; each CDR3 protein has one entry. The table has about 300,000 distinct CDR3 sequences, approximately 60% seen once; the top ten hold roughly 9%. Out of unsorted whole blood came the blood RNA, and germline DNA was extracted as well. The specimen was peripheral blood. The TCR originated in a man aged 35 to 55 with primary liver carcinoma and hepatitis B virus infection.

The DNA for the CDR3 is TGCGCCAGCAGCTTGGCAGGCAGGGTGGACGGCTACACCTTC. Translation gives CASSLAGRVDGYTF. The chain carries TRBV5-1 and TRBJ1-2; D might be TRBD1 (5 bases). Trimming left V 0 bases short and J 8 bases short, with 14 bases between. The CDR3 runs 14 residues. Looked up from germline, CDR1 is SGHRS and CDR2 is YFSETQ.